Included here is one T cell receptor beta chain sequence, with context. Its antigen is still unknown. This sample is part of a study of T cells after yellow fever vaccination. Study outcomes and limitations: Weaker overall was a secondary response that nonetheless peaked faster, on day 5 versus 15. Post-booster repertoires contained most primary-vaccination clones again (almost 97% CD4, 88% CD8).

A single record per CDR3 protein comes from TCRdb applying MiXCR to the 5' RACE reads. Among 200,000 to 300,000 distinct CDR3 sequences listed, 10% to 15% were seen once. Germline CDR1 reads DFQATT; CDR2 reads SNEGSKA (reference sequence). This CDR3 comprises 13 residues. The junction had 6 bases not matched to a gene; V was cut back by 6 bases and J by 2 bases. The specimen comprised CD4+ T cells sorted from PBMCs, sampled 45 days after the yellow fever booster vaccination. The source of this sequence is a man aged 25-40 years who received the YFV17D yellow fever vaccine. The rearrangement joins TRBV20-1 to TRBJ2-7; 8 positions match TRBD2. The CDR3 DNA sequence: TGCAGTGCGGGAACTAGCGGTCCCTACGAGCAGTACTTC. This encodes CSAGTSGPYEQYF.